A selection of T cell receptor beta chains follows, all from one sample in a study of PD-1 blockade in classical Hodgkin lymphoma. This table comes from immunoSEQ multiplex PCR, and its TCRdb copy is limited to in-frame clones, with some not included. The sample records some 150,000 clones, approximately 81% being singletons. The material sequenced was peripheral blood mononuclear cells (PBMCs), taken before the second cycle of nivolumab. The receptor source for this set is a human donor with classical Hodgkin lymphoma. The CDR3 runs from the conserved cysteine through the conserved F or W.

>TRBV7-3|TRBJ1-6
CASSLEGWNSPLHF
>TRBV11-1|TRBJ2-5
CASSIRGAGETQYF
>TRBV12-5|TRBJ2-1
CASGLRRDSYNEQFF
>TRBV19|TRBJ1-5
CASSGSFNQPQHF
>TRBV21-1|TRBJ1-1
CASSKEKGDSMNTEAFF
>TRBV10-3|TRBJ1-2
CATPSSWGYTF
>TRBV27|TRBJ2-3
CASSPLAGGPDTDTQYF
>TRBV10-2|TRBJ1-6
CASSNRDSPLHF
>TRBV9|TRBJ1-1
CASSVQGTGTEAFF
>TRBV14|TRBJ2-6
CASSQRRGHSYSGANVLTF
>TRBV6-5|TRBJ1-1
CASSYSLNTEAFF
>TRBV7-7|TRBJ2-5
CASSPIPGQGAETQYF
>TRBV9|TRBJ2-7
CASSVRGGHEQYF
>TRBV7-9|TRBJ1-2
CASSPPPGGAHLGNYGYTF
>TRBV4-2|TRBJ1-2
CASSQAGTAPANYGYTF